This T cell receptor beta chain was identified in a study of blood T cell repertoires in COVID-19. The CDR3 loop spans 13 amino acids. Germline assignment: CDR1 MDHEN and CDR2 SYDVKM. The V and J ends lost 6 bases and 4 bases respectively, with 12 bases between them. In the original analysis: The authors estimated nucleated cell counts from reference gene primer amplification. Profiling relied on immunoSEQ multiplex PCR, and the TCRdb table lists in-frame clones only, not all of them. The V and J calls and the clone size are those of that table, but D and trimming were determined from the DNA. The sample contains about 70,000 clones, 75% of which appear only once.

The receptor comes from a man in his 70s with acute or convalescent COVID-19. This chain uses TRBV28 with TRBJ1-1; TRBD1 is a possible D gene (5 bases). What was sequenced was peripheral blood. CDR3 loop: CASRWGGSTEAFF. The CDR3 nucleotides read TGTGCCAGCAGGTGGGGCGGTAGCACTGAAGCTTTCTTT. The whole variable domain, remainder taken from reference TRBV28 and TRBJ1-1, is DVKVTQSSRYLVKRTGEKVFLECVQDMDHENMFWYRQDPGLGLRLIYFSYDVKMKEKGDIPEGYSVSREKKERFSLILESASTNQTSMYLCASRWGGSTEAFFGQGTRLTVV.